This T cell receptor (beta chain) was captured by sequencing in a study of identical twins. V dropped 2 bases and J dropped 12 bases, with 13 bases sitting between them. CDR3 length: 13 amino acids. Germline lookup yields CDR1 LGHNA and CDR2 YNFKEQ. Template switching created a universal primer site, and the cDNA included unique molecular identifiers. Each CDR3 protein gets one entry after TCRdb re-called the 5' RACE reads with MiXCR. Of about 160,000 distinct CDR3 sequences in the sample, roughly 3.5% were seen once. This clonotype has ten or more counts. Its antigen is not identified. Study outcomes and limitations: The authors noted that invariant MAIT and iNKT cells could partly confound zero-insertion analyses. Out-of-frame alpha sequences common to twins exhibited a surplus of low generation probability. Twins' surplus sharing was weaker for beta out-of-frame sequences.

This TCR came from a man between 18 and 29 years old in good health. V is TRBV4-2 and J is TRBJ1-4, with unresolved D. Sequenced material: memory T cells sorted from blood. The CDR3 nucleotides read TGTGCCAGCAGCCAAACGGGGAAGAAGGAACTGTTTTTT. This translates into CASSQTGKKELFF.